The source of this T cell receptor beta chain is a study of blood T cells in healthy people across ages. Comments on this clonotype: Mismatch with germline at one junction end may stem from a read error.

Germline CDR1 is SGHDT and CDR2 is YYEEEE. This CDR3 contains 15 residues. The second PCR ran roughly 7 to 12 cycles with a sample-barcoded 5' primer and J-beta primers. There were at least 3 million CDR3-containing paired-end reads obtained from each sample. TCRdb redid the calling of the 5' RACE reads with MiXCR, one entry per CDR3 protein. The sample has more than 500,000 distinct CDR3 sequences, 27% seen once. These records were also assigned to another study, of T cells of mothers and their children. As that study records: Overlap measured in related mother-child pairs was slightly, non-significantly higher than in unrelated pairs. No persistent microchimeric T cell clones were detected at approximately 91 clones per million clonotypes sensitivity.

The chain uses TRBV5-6 and TRBJ2-1; 9 bases agree with TRBD2. The J call may be mistaken, given a closer DNA end match to TRBJ2-5. This sequence was found in a boy aged 2-15 years in good health. Sequences were obtained from blood. The CDR3 is CASIRGRGLQEAQYF. The CDR3, as DNA: TGTGCCAGCATCCGCGGGAGGGGCCTCCAAGAGGCCCAGTACTTC.